A single sample gave rise to the 21 T cell receptor beta chains below, sequenced in a study of blood T cells in healthy people across ages. Primed by a sample-barcoded 5' primer and a J-beta primer mix, a second PCR proceeded for about 7 to 11 cycles. MiXCR, run by TCRdb on the 5' RACE reads, gives a single entry per CDR3 protein. The sample includes under 950,000 distinct CDR3 sequences, approximately 22% of them seen just once. Sequencing used blood. The receptors were gathered from an older man in good health.

The rearrangement joins TRBV7-2 to TRBJ2-5; 7 bases agree with TRBD2. CDR1 and CDR2 (germline): SGHTA, FQGNSA. Germline trimming cut 1 base from V and 6 bases from J; bases unmatched to any gene: 5. This CDR3 has 14 amino acids. This CDR3 is CASSLDGRIKTQYF. The DNA for the CDR3 is TGTGCCAGCAGCTTAGACGGGAGGATAAAGACCCAGTACTTC. The whole variable domain, filled in from reference TRBV7-2 and TRBJ2-5, reads GAGVSQSPSNKVTEKGKDVELRCDPISGHTALYWYRQSLGQGLEFLIYFQGNSAPDKSGLPSDRFSAERTGGSVSTLTIQRTQQEDSAVYLCASSLDGRIKTQYFGPGTRLLVL.

This clonotype was counted at least ten times. This chain links TRBV24-1 with TRBJ2-3; D is undetermined. Germline values: CDR1 KGHDR, CDR2 SFDVKD. The CDR3 length is 15 residues. V was pared by 3 bases and J by 0 bases, with 9 bases between. The CDR3: CATSDASTSTDTQYF. The DNA of the CDR3 is TGTGCCACCAGTGATGCCTCGACAAGCACAGATACGCAGTATTTT.

This clonotype was counted between two and nine times. J is TRBJ1-1 and V is TRBV5-1; D possibly corresponds to TRBD1 (6 bases). There are 17 residues in the CDR3. With 2 bases removed from V and 4 bases from J, the gap between germline ends came to 21 bases. Germline loops: CDR1 SGHRS, CDR2 YFSETQ. CDR3 coding DNA: TGCGCCAGCAGCTTCCATACCCTAGGGGGAGAACGCACTGAAGCTTTCTTT. This sequence encodes CASSFHTLGGERTEAFF.

At least ten counts were recorded for this clonotype. The chain joins TRBV28 to TRBJ2-4; unclear D gene. V shed 6 bases and J shed 0 bases, with 6 bases lying between them. Germline CDR1 MDHEN, CDR2 SYDVKM. CDR3 length: 13 residues. CDR3 amino acids: CASSGLAKNIQYF. In DNA, the CDR3 is TGTGCCAGCAGCGGTCTAGCCAAAAACATTCAGTACTTC.

The chain has TRBV6-5 and TRBJ1-2, with TRBD1 matching 8 bases. Germline CDR1 MNHEY, CDR2 SVGAGI. J was trimmed by 4 bases and V by 6 bases; bases with no gene match: 10. The CDR3 extends over 15 amino acids. The CDR3 DNA reads TGTGCCAGCAGGAACGACAGGGGCCCCCTCTATGGCTACACCTTC. This translates into CASRNDRGPLYGYTF.

This clonotype was observed a few times. V gene TRBV6-4 combines with J gene TRBJ2-1; D is ambiguous. CDR3 length: 15 residues. V gave up 4 bases and J gave up 8 bases, with 18 bases separating them. Germline CDR1 and CDR2: MRHNA and SNTAGT. The CDR3 coding sequence is TGTGCCAGCAGTGCTAGGCGGTCCCTAGGCGATGAGCAGTTCTTC. It is translated as CASSARRSLGDEQFF.

This clonotype was seen only a few times. The chain links TRBV5-1 to TRBJ2-3; 8 bases agree with TRBD1. The germline V gene has CDR1 SGHRS and CDR2 YFSETQ. The CDR3 loop spans 17 amino acids. Germline trimming cut 5 bases from V and 2 bases from J; bases unmatched to any gene: 13. CDR3 sequence reads: CASSHGMGTGNTDTQYF. CDR3 DNA: TGCGCCAGCAGTCACGGGATGGGGACAGGAAACACAGATACGCAGTATTTT.

This clonotype turned up a few times. The rearrangement uses TRBV10-3 and TRBJ2-7; D unclear. Germline V lookup: CDR1 ENHRY, CDR2 SYGVKD. Trimming left V 1 base short and J 0 bases short, with 1 base between. CDR3 size: 12 residues. CDR3 sequence reads: CAISEFSYEQYV. The CDR3 region has the DNA TGTGCCATCAGTGAGTTCTCCTACGAGCAGTACGTC.

Only a few counts were recorded for this clonotype. The chain links TRBV5-1 to TRBJ1-4; a weak D match, TRBD1 (5 bases). The germline CDR1 and CDR2 sequences are SGHRS and YFSETQ. V was clipped by 6 bases and J by 11 bases, with 20 bases between them. This CDR3 is 14 amino acids long. The DNA for the CDR3 is TGCGCCAGCAACGCGGGGGGACTGAGCGAGAAACTGTTTTTT. Residues: CASNAGGLSEKLFF. Complete variable domain (other parts from reference TRBV5-1 and TRBJ1-4): KAGVTQTPRYLIKTRGQQVTLSCSPISGHRSVSWYQQTPGQGLQFLFEYFSETQRNKGNFPGRFSGRQFSNSRSEMNVSTLELGDSALYLCASNAGGLSEKLFFGSGTQLSVL.

A few counts support this clonotype. V usage is TRBV7-2 and J usage is TRBJ1-2, with D tentatively TRBD1 (6 bases). CDR1 and CDR2 (germline): SGHTA, FQGNSA. Trimming shortened V by 5 bases and J by 4 bases, and 14 bases separated the two germline ends. The CDR3 consists of 14 residues. The CDR3 nucleotides are TGTGCCAGCAGCCCCCGGACAGATACCTATGGCTACACCTTC. The encoded protein is CASSPRTDTYGYTF.

V gene TRBV18 combines with J gene TRBJ2-5; no clear D gene. The CDR3 runs to 14 residues. Deletions cut 3 bases from V and 5 bases from J, with 13 bases between. Germline values: CDR1 KGHSH, CDR2 LQKENI. Here the CDR3 DNA reads TGTGCCAGCTCACCGGGGAATCCGGCTGAGACCCAGTACTTC. Translation gives CASSPGNPAETQYF.

The chain uses TRBV7-9 and TRBJ2-7; D may be TRBD1 or TRBD2 (7 bases each). Germline loops: CDR1 SEHNR, CDR2 FQNEAQ (reference sequence). The germline V and J ends were trimmed by 6 bases and 1 base, with 16 bases remaining between them. This CDR3 contains 15 residues. The CDR3 spells CASRTTGDYSYEQYF. CDR3 coding DNA: TGTGCCAGCAGGACCACAGGGGACTATTCCTACGAGCAGTACTTC.

This clonotype was observed a handful of times. V is TRBV14 and J is TRBJ1-1; D not certain. From germline, CDR1 is SGHDN and CDR2 FVKESK. V was clipped by 1 base and J by 3 bases, with 21 bases between them. This CDR3 comprises 18 residues. The DNA of the CDR3 is TGTGCCAGCAGCCAAGTCCGGGGTCTGGGAAGCGGGGACACTGAAGCTTTCTTT. Its protein is CASSQVRGLGSGDTEAFF. Filled out from reference TRBV14 and TRBJ1-1, the complete variable domain reads EAGVTQFPSHSVIEKGQTVTLRCDPISGHDNLYWYRRVMGKEIKFLLHFVKESKQDESGMPNNRFLAERTGGTYSTLKVQPAELEDSGVYFCASSQVRGLGSGDTEAFFGQGTRLTVV.

The chain employs TRBV20-1 and TRBJ1-2; D is uncertain. Per germline, CDR1 DFQATT and CDR2 SNEGSKA (reference sequence). Trimming pared 4 bases from V and 2 bases from J, leaving 14 bases between. CDR3 length: 14 amino acids. The CDR3: CSAMAGGTNYGYTF. CDR3 sequence (DNA): TGCAGTGCTATGGCAGGCGGTACAAACTATGGCTACACCTTC.

The chain joins TRBV11-2 to TRBJ1-2; D gene uncertain. V was trimmed by 6 bases and J by 6 bases, leaving 17 bases between them. There are 14 residues in the CDR3. Germline CDR1 and CDR2: SGHAT and FQNNGV. As DNA, the CDR3 is TGTGCCAGCAGTTGGACGGGAAGCCCAAATGGCTACACCTTC. It is translated as CASSWTGSPNGYTF.

The chain employs TRBV7-2 and TRBJ2-1; perhaps D is TRBD1 or TRBD2 (5 bases each). CDR3 size: 16 residues. With 3 bases removed from V and 0 bases from J, the gap between germline ends came to 12 bases. The germline gives CDR1 SGHTA, CDR2 FQGNSA. The chain's CDR3 is CASSFRGTSSYNEQFF. The CDR3 region has the DNA TGTGCCAGCAGCTTCCGAGGGACGTCCTCCTACAATGAGCAGTTCTTC.

V is TRBV21-1 and J is TRBJ2-5; TRBD1, the D gene given by the table, was not confirmed from the DNA. The DNA end is more similar to TRBJ2-7, so the J call may be wrong. TRBV21-1 is a recognized pseudogene. This CDR3 comprises 12 residues. The CDR3 loop is CASSRQEYEQYF. The CDR3 DNA sequence: TGTGCCAGCAGCAGACAGGAGTACGAGCAGTACTTC.

This clonotype was seen only a few times. This chain links TRBV21-1 with TRBJ1-1; the DNA was not compared with TRBD1, the D call given in the table. TRBV21-1 is a known pseudogene. The CDR3 sequence is 17 residues long. The CDR3 spells CASSKVGQGLANTEAFF. For the CDR3, the DNA is TGTGCCAGCAGCAAAGTAGGGCAGGGGCTGGCCAACACTGAAGCTTTCTTT.

V is TRBV10-3 and J is TRBJ2-7; D not resolved. The CDR3 is made up of 12 amino acids. Germline CDR1 and CDR2: ENHRY and SYGVKD. Trimming removed 6 bases from V and 7 bases from J, with 13 bases in between. CDR3 nucleotides: TGTGCCATCAGCCCCCTCCCGGGTGAGCAGTACTTC. It encodes CAISPLPGEQYF.

V usage is TRBV12-3 or TRBV12-4 and J usage is TRBJ2-3; 11 bases align to TRBD2. V shed 3 bases, J shed 5 bases, and the junction held 7 bases outside the gene matches. CDR3 length equals 16 residues. In DNA form, the CDR3 reads TGTGCCAGCAGTTTCCTTAGCGGGGGGGAAGGAGATACGCAGTATTTT. This translates into CASSFLSGGEGDTQYF.

The chain uses TRBV20-1 and TRBJ2-4; D is unclear. The germline gives CDR1 DFQATT, CDR2 SNEGSKA (reference sequence). The length of the CDR3 is 15 residues. V was pared by 5 bases and J by 0 bases, with 14 bases between. The DNA for the CDR3 is TGCAGTGCTCCGACGGCAGCCCTAGCCAAAAACATTCAGTACTTC. Translating it yields CSAPTAALAKNIQYF.